This entry lists 25 T cell receptor beta chains sequenced from one sample in a study of cytomegalovirus exposure and HLA in healthy donors. Generated by immunoSEQ multiplex PCR, the TCRdb table keeps only in-frame clones and is missing some. The data show about 160,000 clones, more than 75% seen once. The source material was PBMCs. All receptors derive from a man between 18 and 29 years old in good health and CMV-seronegative.

This chain links TRBV5-4 with TRBJ1-1; D is perhaps TRBD1 (5 bases). Germline lookup yields CDR1 SGHNT and CDR2 YYREEE (reference sequence). The CDR3 is 15 amino acids. The V gene lost 4 bases and the J gene lost 0 bases, with 13 bases spanning the gap. CDR3: CASSGDSQLNTEAFF. The DNA for the CDR3 is TGTGCCAGCAGCGGAGACAGTCAGTTGAACACTGAAGCTTTCTTT. The whole variable domain, remainder taken from reference TRBV5-4 and TRBJ1-1, is ETGVTQSPTHLIKTRGQQVTLRCSSQSGHNTVSWYQQALGQGPQFIFQYYREEENGRGNFPPRFSGLQFPNYSSELNVNALELDDSALYLCASSGDSQLNTEAFFGQGTRLTVV.

This chain links TRBV13 with TRBJ1-1; 7 bases are a match to TRBD1. V was clipped by 1 base and J by 0 bases; unmatched bases: 2. This CDR3 region has 15 residues. CDR1 and CDR2 (germline): PRHDT, FYEKMQ (reference sequence). CDR3 loop: CASSLEGGMNTEAFF. For the CDR3, the DNA is TGTGCCAGCAGCTTAGAAGGGGGCATGAACACTGAAGCTTTCTTT.

This clone appeared a single time. The rearrangement uses TRBV6-5 and TRBJ1-5, with 9 positions matching TRBD1. V trimming: 0 bases; J trimming: 9 bases; junction bases outside the gene matches: 9. From germline, CDR1 is MNHEY and CDR2 SVGAGI. CDR3 length: 16 amino acids. The CDR3 sequence: CASSYSRPGTGPPQHF. CDR3 coding DNA: TGTGCCAGCAGTTACTCTAGGCCCGGGACAGGGCCGCCCCAGCATTTT.

The chain is built from TRBV6-1 and TRBJ1-2, with a possible D match to TRBD1 (6 bases). Trimming cost V 5 bases and J 6 bases, with 13 bases left between them. The germline CDR1 and CDR2 sequences are MNHNS and SASEGT. The CDR3 spans 13 residues. The CDR3 loop is CASSRTVRHGYTF. Written as DNA, the CDR3 is TGTGCCAGCAGTCGGACAGTCCGCCATGGCTACACCTTC.

This clone turned up a few times. J is TRBJ2-7 and V is TRBV6-1; tentative D call: TRBD1 (6 bases). Trimming stripped 10 bases from V and 4 bases from J, with 23 bases between. Looked up from germline, CDR1 is MNHNS and CDR2 is SASEGT. The CDR3 extends over 15 amino acids. CDR3 in amino acids: CATQRFRGEEYEQYF. CDR3 sequence (DNA): TGTGCCACCCAGCGGTTCAGGGGTGAGGAGTACGAGCAGTACTTC.

The chain recombines TRBV27 with TRBJ2-7; no definite D call. The CDR3 contains 13 residues. V was shortened by 7 bases and J by 4 bases, with 14 bases between the two germline ends. Germline V CDR1 and CDR2: MNHEY, SMNVEV (reference sequence). CDR3 sequence: CASKSKASYEQYF. Written as DNA, the CDR3 is TGTGCCAGCAAGTCCAAGGCTAGTTACGAGCAGTACTTC.

V usage is TRBV27 and J usage is TRBJ2-3; 10 nucleotides align to TRBD2. The CDR3 contains 16 residues. V lost 5 bases and J lost 2; bases outside the gene matches: 7. Germline assignment: CDR1 MNHEY and CDR2 SMNVEV (reference sequence). CDR3 residues: CASSLLAGVSTDTQYF. CDR3 coding DNA: TGTGCCAGCAGTCTGCTAGCGGGAGTGTCCACAGATACGCAGTATTTT.

The rearrangement links TRBV6-5 to TRBJ2-7, with 7 nucleotides matching TRBD1. CDR1 and CDR2 from the germline V gene are MNHEY and SVGAGI. The CDR3 spans 14 residues. V gave up 2 bases and J gave up 1 base; unmatched junction bases: 2. The CDR3 nucleotides are TGTGCCAGCAGTTACCTGGACAGGTCCTACGAGCAGTACTTC. This encodes CASSYLDRSYEQYF.

This clone came up a few times. J is TRBJ2-3 and V is TRBV4-3; tentative D call: TRBD1 (7 bases). Germline V gene sequence: CDR1 LGHNA, CDR2 YSLEER. V shed 1 base and J shed 3 bases, with 14 bases lying between them. The CDR3 contains 16 residues. The CDR3 region is CASSQGSAGGTDTQYF. The CDR3, as DNA: TGCGCCAGCAGCCAAGGCTCCGCAGGGGGGACAGATACGCAGTATTTT.

This clone was observed a single time. This chain links TRBV25-1 with TRBJ1-2, with 7 positions matching TRBD1. Germline V CDR1 and CDR2: MGHDK, SYGVNS. The CDR3 is made up of 14 amino acids. V lost 3 bases and J lost 3; bases outside the gene matches: 4. DNA for the CDR3: TGTGCCAGCAGTGACGGGACAGTAGACTATGGCTACACCTTC. This translates into CASSDGTVDYGYTF.

This chain connects TRBV19 to TRBJ2-3; the D is unclear. Trimming stripped 2 bases from V and 0 bases from J, with 6 bases between. CDR3 length equals 14 residues. Germline lookup yields CDR1 LNHDA and CDR2 SQIVND (reference sequence). Here the CDR3 DNA reads TGTGCCAGTAGTATATTCAGTAGCACAGATACGCAGTATTTT. Its translation: CASSIFSSTDTQYF.

The chain recombines TRBV4-2 with TRBJ2-7; a possible D gene is TRBD2 (6 bases). Germline V gene lookup returns CDR1 LGHNA and CDR2 YNFKEQ. The ends were cut back, 3 bases at V and 1 base at J, with 10 bases in the middle. The CDR3 sequence is 14 residues long. Here the CDR3 DNA reads TGTGCCAGCAGCCAGGCCCGGGGGTCCTACGAGCAGTACTTC. It codes for CASSQARGSYEQYF.

The rearrangement uses TRBV2 and TRBJ2-3, with TRBD1 matching over 7 bases. There are 13 residues in the CDR3. Per the germline V gene, CDR1 is SNHLY and CDR2 is FYNNEI. V was pared by 6 bases and J by 2 bases, with 2 bases of the junction left unmatched. CDR3 sequence (DNA): TGTGCCAGCAGGGGGACAGACACAGATACGCAGTATTTT. It codes for CASRGTDTDTQYF.

The rearrangement joins TRBV6-1 to TRBJ2-3, with TRBD2 matching over 12 bases. The CDR3 contains 15 residues. The V gene's germline CDR1 is MNHNS and CDR2 SASEGT. Trimming removed 6 bases from V and 6 bases from J; junction bases left unmatched: 7. The chain's CDR3 is CASSVTSGSRDTQYF. As DNA, the CDR3 is TGTGCCAGCAGCGTGACTAGCGGGAGTAGGGATACGCAGTATTTT.

The genes are TRBV6-5 and TRBJ2-2, with a weak D call TRBD1 (5 bases). Germline CDR1 MNHEY, CDR2 SVGAGI. The CDR3 contains 15 residues. Between the trimmed V and J ends, which lost 7 bases and 2 bases, there was a span of 14 bases. In DNA, the CDR3 is TGTGCCAGCAACCTAATGACAGCCAACACCGGGGAGCTGTTTTTT. This gives the protein CASNLMTANTGELFF.

The gene calls are TRBV28 and TRBJ1-5; D is perhaps TRBD1 (6 bases). Germline lookup yields CDR1 MDHEN and CDR2 SYDVKM. V was pared by 3 bases and J by 3 bases, with 9 bases between. The CDR3 is made up of 14 amino acids. CDR3 bases: TGTGCCAGCAGTTTTGACAGGTACAATCAGCCCCAGCATTTT. Translating gives CASSFDRYNQPQHF.

The chain has TRBV19 and TRBJ1-6; 11 nucleotides align to TRBD1. V gave up 4 bases and J gave up 8 bases; unmatched junction bases: 7. CDR1 LNHDA and CDR2 SQIVND come from the germline V gene (reference sequence). The CDR3 runs 16 residues. CDR3 bases: TGTGCCAGTAGTACGAGTAGGACAGGGGGCTATTCACCCCTCCACTTT. Translating it yields CASSTSRTGGYSPLHF.

The V gene is TRBV27, the J gene TRBJ2-1, with 12 bases aligning to TRBD2. Per the germline V gene, CDR1 is MNHEY and CDR2 is SMNVEV (reference sequence). The junction had 8 bases not matched to a gene; V was cut back by 4 bases and J by 1 base. There are 18 residues in the CDR3. The DNA for the CDR3 is TGTGCCAGCAGTTCCGACCGGACTAGCGGGATTTCCTACAATGAGCAGTTCTTC. Translation gives CASSSDRTSGISYNEQFF.

The rearrangement uses TRBV18 and TRBJ1-1; D perhaps matches TRBD1 (6 bases). The CDR3 is 18 amino acids. Between the trimmed V and J ends, which lost 3 bases and 4 bases, there was a span of 24 bases. Germline V lookup: CDR1 KGHSH, CDR2 LQKENI. CDR3 coding DNA: TGTGCCAGCTCACCTTCGTCTTTACGACAGGTGGTTGGCACTGAAGCTTTCTTT. It translates to CASSPSSLRQVVGTEAFF. Full variable domain (remainder filled in from reference TRBV18 and TRBJ1-1): NAGVMQNPRHLVRRRGQEARLRCSPMKGHSHVYWYRQLPEEGLKFMVYLQKENIIDESGMPKERFSAEFPKEGPSILRIQQVVRGDSAAYFCASSPSSLRQVVGTEAFFGQGTRLTVV.

The chain couples TRBV6-6 to TRBJ1-1; 8 bases align to TRBD1. The CDR3 is made up of 13 amino acids. Trimming at V came to 4 bases and at J to 3 bases, leaving 1 base not matched to a gene. Looked up from germline, CDR1 is MNHNY and CDR2 is SVGAGI (reference sequence). The CDR3 here is CASSLGQDTEAFF. The CDR3 DNA follows: TGTGCCAGCAGTTTGGGACAGGACACTGAAGCTTTCTTT.

The chain is built from TRBV11-2 and TRBJ2-5; TRBD1 is a possible D gene (5 bases). Germline V lookup: CDR1 SGHAT, CDR2 FQNNGV. V lost 5 bases to trimming and J lost 2 bases, with 6 bases between them. The CDR3 loop spans 12 amino acids. The CDR3 is CASSDSQETQYF. In nucleotides, the CDR3 is TGTGCCAGCAGCGACAGTCAAGAGACCCAGTACTTC.

This rearrangement joins TRBV5-1 to TRBJ2-3, with a weak D call TRBD1 (6 bases). CDR1 SGHRS and CDR2 YFSETQ come from the germline V gene. This CDR3 comprises 16 residues. V dropped 2 bases and J dropped 0 bases, with 13 bases sitting between them. This chain's CDR3 is CASSFLQGRSTDTQYF. For the CDR3, the DNA is TGCGCCAGCAGCTTCTTACAGGGTAGGAGCACAGATACGCAGTATTTT.

CDR3 bases: TGCAGCTCTCTAGAGAGTGGTGAGCAGTTCTTC. This codes for CSSLESGEQFF. The chain recombines TRBV29-1 with TRBJ2-1; D is uncertain. The CDR3 is made up of 11 amino acids. The germline CDR1 and CDR2 sequences are SQVTM and ANQGSEA. Trimming pared 8 bases from V and 9 bases from J, leaving 14 bases between.

The chain uses TRBV27 and TRBJ2-1; 9 bases fit TRBD2. Trimming at V came to 0 bases and at J to 7 bases, leaving 4 bases not matched to a gene. CDR3 size: 15 residues. Per germline, CDR1 MNHEY and CDR2 SMNVEV (reference sequence). CDR3 protein: CASSLSAGGGNEQFF. The CDR3 DNA reads as TGTGCCAGCAGTTTATCCGCGGGAGGGGGGAATGAGCAGTTCTTC.

J is TRBJ2-1 and V is TRBV7-2, with a tentative D call TRBD2 (6 bases). The V end lost 5 bases, the J end lost 0 bases, and 11 bases lay between the germline ends. This CDR3 contains 15 residues. Germline V gene lookup returns CDR1 SGHTA and CDR2 FQGNSA. The CDR3: CASSPYGSSYNEQFF. CDR3 bases: TGTGCCAGCAGCCCGTACGGGAGCTCCTACAATGAGCAGTTCTTC.